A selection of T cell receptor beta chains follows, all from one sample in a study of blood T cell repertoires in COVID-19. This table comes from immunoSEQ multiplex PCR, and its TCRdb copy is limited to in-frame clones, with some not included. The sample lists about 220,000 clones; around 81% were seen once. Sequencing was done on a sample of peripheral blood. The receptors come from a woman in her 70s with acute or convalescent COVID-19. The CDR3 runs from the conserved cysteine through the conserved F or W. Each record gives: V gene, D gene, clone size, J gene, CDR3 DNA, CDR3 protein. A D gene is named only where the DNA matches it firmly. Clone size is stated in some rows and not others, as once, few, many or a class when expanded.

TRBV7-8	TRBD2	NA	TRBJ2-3	TGTGCCAGCAGCTTACCCTATCGGACTAGCGGGGCCCCCCTGTATTTT	CASSLPYRTSGAPLYF
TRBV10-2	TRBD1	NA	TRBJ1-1	TGCGCCAGCAGTGACCTCGACAGGGGAGATACTGAAGCTTTCTTT	CASSDLDRGDTEAFF
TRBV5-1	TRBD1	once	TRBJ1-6	TGCGCCAGCAGCACCCGGACAGGGAATTCACCCCTCCACTTT	CASSTRTGNSPLHF
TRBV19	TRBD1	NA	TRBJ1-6	TGTGCCAGTAGGGGACAGGGGGCAGGGTCACCCCTCCACTTT	CASRGQGAGSPLHF
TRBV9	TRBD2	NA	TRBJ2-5	TGTGCCAGCAGCCCGGTTCCTAGCGGGGTTGGGGTGGAGACCCAGTACTTC	CASSPVPSGVGVETQYF
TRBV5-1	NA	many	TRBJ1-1	TGCGCCAGCAGCTTTGACTTCGGGAAAAACACTGAAGCTTTCTTT	CASSFDFGKNTEAFF
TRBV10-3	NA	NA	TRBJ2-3	TGTGCCATCAGTGAGTCGAAGGCCAGGGGGGATAGGAATACGCAGTATTTT	CAISESKARGDRNTQYF
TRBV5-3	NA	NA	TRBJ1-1	TGTGCCAGAAGCTTGAAATCGGGTAACACTGAAGCTTTCTTT	CARSLKSGNTEAFF
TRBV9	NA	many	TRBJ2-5	TGTGCCAGCAGCGTAGAAGCTCTCGAGGTGGAGACCCAGTACTTC	CASSVEALEVETQYF
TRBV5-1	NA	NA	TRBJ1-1	TGCGCCAGCAGGCGGTCCATAACAACGAACACTGAAGCTTTCTTT	CASRRSITTNTEAFF
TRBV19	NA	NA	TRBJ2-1	TGTGCCAGTAGGACGATCGGGACAAACTCTAATGAGCAGTTCTTC	CASRTIGTNSNEQFF
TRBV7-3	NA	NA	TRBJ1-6	TGTGCCAGCAGCTCCGCTGGACGGGGGAATTCACCCCTCCACTTT	CASSSAGRGNSPLHF
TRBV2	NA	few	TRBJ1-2	TGTGCCAGCAGTGACAGGACTAACTATGGCTACACCTTC	CASSDRTNYGYTF
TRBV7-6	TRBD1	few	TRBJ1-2	TGTGCCAGCAGCCCTCTTACAGGGGTAGGGTATGGCTACACCTTC	CASSPLTGVGYGYTF
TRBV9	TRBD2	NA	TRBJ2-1	TGTGCCAGCAGCGTGGGACTAGCGGGGAGCTCCTACAATGAGCAGTTCTTC	CASSVGLAGSSYNEQFF
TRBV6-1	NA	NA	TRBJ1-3	TGTGCCAGCAGTGAAATGGGGGCAAGTTACTCTGGAAACACCATATATTTT	CASSEMGASYSGNTIYF